This T cell receptor (beta chain) was sequenced in a study of blood T cell repertoires in COVID-19. Across the whole study: Sites across the United States, Italy and Spain contributed samples from acute and convalescent COVID-19. T cells, B-cell-depleted T cells, or PBMCs supplied cDNA or gDNA.

In the authors' workflow: Amplification of reference gene primers provided the estimated nucleated cell counts. The method was immunoSEQ multiplex PCR; TCRdb's version includes in-frame clones alone and lacks a portion of them. Clone size and V and J calls were adopted from that table, with D and trimming inferred from the DNA. The sample carries more than 300,000 clones, over 70% recorded once. V lost 3 bases and J lost 5, with 8 bases in between. The CDR3 contains 13 residues. CDR1 and CDR2 from the germline V gene are LNHDA and SQIVND (reference sequence). The source is a woman in her fifties or sixties with acute or convalescent COVID-19. The rearrangement joins TRBV19 to TRBJ2-1; D is possibly TRBD1 (5 bases). The specimen sequenced was peripheral blood. The CDR3 bases are TGTGCCAGTAGTATGACAGACAACAATGAGCAGTTCTTC. Protein sequence: CASSMTDNNEQFF.